This record concerns one T cell receptor beta chain sequence. Its antigen is as yet unknown. This sample was taken from a study of radiotherapy plus CTLA-4 blockade in lung cancer. Study-level information: Objective response rate was about 20%; disease control rate, 31%. Study outcomes and limitations: TCR clones of tumor origin grew in blood after radiotherapy plus ipilimumab. Best predicting response, reportedly, were early blood T cell clone dynamics, with interferon-beta.

CTLA-4 blockade using ipilimumab, together with focal radiation, was received by patients with chemo-refractory metastatic non-small-cell lung cancer. In germline, CDR1 is SGHAT, CDR2 FQNNGV. The CDR3 sequence is 15 residues long. Trimming took 2 bases from V and 4 from J; bases not matched to a gene: 6. Profiling relied on immunoSEQ multiplex PCR, and the TCRdb table lists in-frame clones only, not all of them. The sample lists roughly 50,000 clones; roughly 84% were seen once. Sequencing was performed on peripheral blood, taken from a patient treated with radiotherapy plus ipilimumab. The V gene is TRBV11-2, the J gene TRBJ2-7, with TRBD1 identical over 9 bases. The source is a human donor with non-small cell lung cancer whose response to radiotherapy plus ipilimumab could not be evaluated. DNA for the CDR3: TGTGCCAGCAGCTTACCGGGACAGGGATATTACGAGCAGTACTTC. Protein sequence: CASSLPGQGYYEQYF.